This T cell receptor (beta chain) came from a study of T cell repertoires and HLA-DP antigens. J gave up 7 bases and V 5 bases, and 7 bases lay outside the gene matches. The CDR3 contains 14 residues. Germline CDR1 LNHDA, CDR2 SQIVND (reference sequence). As regards this clone: Antigen specificity is unknown.

The primer mix covered 54 TRBV segments and 13 TRBJ segments. This table comes from immunoSEQ multiplex PCR, and its TCRdb copy is limited to in-frame clones, with some not included. The data show tens of thousands of clones, with over 75% seen just once and around 1.5% held by the top ten. This receptor was obtained from a man between 60 and 70 years old in good health and CMV-seronegative. Sequencing was performed on CD4+ T cells from PBMCs. V and J are TRBV19 and TRBJ1-5; 8 positions agree with TRBD1. The CDR3 DNA reads TGTGCCAGTAGTTCGGGACAGGTTGGGCAGCCCCAGCATTTT. It codes for CASSSGQVGQPQHF.